What follows is one T cell receptor (beta chain) and its context. Its antigen is not identified. This entry is derived from a study of blood T cells in healthy people across ages. Sample-barcoded 5' priming and a J-beta primer mix drove a second PCR of about 7 to 12 cycles. TCRdb reprocessed the 5' RACE reads via MiXCR and lists one record per CDR3 protein. The sample holds around 500,000 distinct CDR3 sequences; roughly a quarter are singletons and the top ten take 3% to 4%. General observations from the study: Older age went with lower TCR beta diversity per million T cells, in a roughly linear way. Diversity estimates from one million T cells were considered underestimates.

From germline, CDR1 is LGHDT and CDR2 YNNKEL (reference sequence). Between the trimmed V and J ends, which lost 1 base and 3 bases, there was a span of 13 bases. The CDR3 is made up of 15 amino acids. These records were also assigned to another study, of T cells of mothers and their children. From that report: Every microgram of extracted RNA entered cDNA synthesis, around 1.5 ug per 15 ul. Both sample barcodes and 2-4 random nucleotides came from the M1S primer of the second PCR.

The sequenced sample consisted of blood. The source is a boy under 10 years old in good health. The chain joins TRBV3-1 to TRBJ2-7; D ambiguous. CDR3 in DNA: TGTGCCAGCAGCCAAGGGCCACCCGACAACTACGAGCAGTACTTC. Protein: CASSQGPPDNYEQYF.